This T cell receptor beta chain derives from a study of shared clonotypes between healthy human individuals. Findings of the study overall: Investigators expected sequencing depth to affect clonotype sharing among donors.

Method: immunoSEQ multiplex PCR; TCRdb's copy keeps in-frame clones and lacks some. The sample has roughly 660,000 clones, 90% seen once. Turning to this clone: The antigen is unknown.

The CDR3 is 13 amino acids. Looked up from germline, CDR1 is MDHEN and CDR2 is SYDVKM. V was pared by 7 bases and J by 6 bases, with 16 bases between. None of the donors, who were healthy HIV-negative adults, had recently had acute infections or vaccinations. CD8 memory pooled CD45RO+ cells and CCR7-negative CD45RA+ TemRA cells. This rearrangement joins TRBV28 to TRBJ2-7, with D perhaps TRBD2 (5 bases). The TCR sequence derives from a man aged 18-30 years in good health. Some clones in this sample may be carry-over from other donors' samples. The sample taken for sequencing was memory CD8+ T cells from PBMCs. The sample's subset: CD45RO+ cells pooled with CCR7-negative TemRA cells. CDR3 amino acids: CASKWSGGREQYF. Here the CDR3 DNA reads TGTGCCAGCAAGTGGTCGGGCGGGCGCGAGCAGTACTTC.